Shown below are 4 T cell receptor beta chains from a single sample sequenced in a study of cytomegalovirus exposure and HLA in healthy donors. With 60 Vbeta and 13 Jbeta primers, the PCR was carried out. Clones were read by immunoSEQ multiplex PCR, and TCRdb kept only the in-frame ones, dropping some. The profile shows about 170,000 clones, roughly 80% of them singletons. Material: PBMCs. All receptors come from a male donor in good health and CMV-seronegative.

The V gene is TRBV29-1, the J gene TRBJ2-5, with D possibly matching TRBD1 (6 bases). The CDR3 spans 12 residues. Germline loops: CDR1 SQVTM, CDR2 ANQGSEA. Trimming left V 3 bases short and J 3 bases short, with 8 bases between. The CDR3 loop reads CSVEPGEETQYF. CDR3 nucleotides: TGCAGCGTTGAGCCAGGGGAAGAGACCCAGTACTTC.

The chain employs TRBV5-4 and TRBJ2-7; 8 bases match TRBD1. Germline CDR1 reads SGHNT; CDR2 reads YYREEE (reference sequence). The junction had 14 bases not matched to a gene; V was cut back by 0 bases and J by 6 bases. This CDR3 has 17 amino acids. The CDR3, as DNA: TGTGCCAGCAGCTTGGCCGTACGGGAGACAGGGGTAGGCGAGCAGTACTTC. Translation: CASSLAVRETGVGEQYF.

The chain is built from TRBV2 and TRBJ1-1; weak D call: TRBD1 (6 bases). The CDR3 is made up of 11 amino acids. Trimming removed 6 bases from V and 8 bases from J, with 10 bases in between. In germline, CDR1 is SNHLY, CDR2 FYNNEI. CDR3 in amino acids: CASSDDREAFF. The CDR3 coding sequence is TGTGCCAGCAGCGACGACAGGGAAGCTTTCTTT.

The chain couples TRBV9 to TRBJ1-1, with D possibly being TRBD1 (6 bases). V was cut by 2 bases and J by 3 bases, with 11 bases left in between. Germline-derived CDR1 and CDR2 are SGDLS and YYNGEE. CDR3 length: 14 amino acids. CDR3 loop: CASSVGARDTEAFF. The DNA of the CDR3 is TGTGCCAGCAGCGTGGGGGCCCGGGACACTGAAGCTTTCTTT.